The present entry profiles one T cell receptor (beta chain) with its context. CDR3 length: 17 residues. V dropped 1 base and J dropped 0 bases, with 13 bases sitting between them. Germline V CDR1 and CDR2: SGHRS, YFSETQ. The source of the sample is a study of blood T cell repertoires in COVID-19. The wider study: Both acute and convalescent COVID-19 samples were obtained from the United States, Italy and Spain. PBMCs, B-cell-depleted T cells, or T cells provided the cDNA or gDNA that made up the material.

In the study's own analysis: Reference gene primers were amplified, and this amplification served to estimate nucleated cell counts. Assay used: immunoSEQ multiplex PCR; TCRdb lists only in-frame clones, some missing. D and trimming were read from the DNA, whereas the V and J calls and clone size are those reported in that table. This table has 90,000 to 130,000 clones, more than 75% appearing once. The receptor was isolated from a man aged 35-49 years with acute or convalescent COVID-19. Sequencing was carried out using peripheral blood. The rearrangement links TRBV5-1 to TRBJ1-4; maybe TRBD1 (6 bases). In nucleotides, the CDR3 is TGCGCCAGCAGCTTGTGGGGCAGGGGCGCAACTAATGAAAAACTGTTTTTT. It encodes CASSLWGRGATNEKLFF.